The 9 T cell receptor beta chains below come from one sample, sequenced in a study of T-cell reconstitution after alpha-beta-depleted transplantation in children. Preparation of the TCRbeta library involved a method that used unique molecular identifiers. Using its own MiXCR run on the PCR reads, TCRdb lists one record per CDR3 protein. The sample lists approximately 350,000 distinct CDR3 sequences, about 9.3% occurring once. This sample comprised PBMCs from the stem cell graft donor, obtained from the stem cell graft. The receptors derive from a human donor who donated a stem cell graft to a child with acute lymphoblastic leukemia.

This clonotype was seen only a few times. This chain uses TRBV6-1 with TRBJ1-1, with D tentatively TRBD1 (6 bases). There are 13 residues in the CDR3. Germline V gene sequence: CDR1 MNHNS, CDR2 SASEGT. The ends were cut back, 6 bases at V and 1 base at J, with 9 bases in the middle. The CDR3 DNA sequence: TGTGCCAGCAGGGAGGGGGGGAACACTGAAGCTTTCTTT. Its translation is CASREGGNTEAFF.

The table lists this clonotype with many counts. The chain combines TRBV28 with TRBJ2-7; D possibly corresponds to TRBD2 (6 bases). Per the germline V gene, CDR1 is MDHEN and CDR2 is SYDVKM. Between the trimmed V and J ends, which lost 7 bases and 6 bases, there was a span of 13 bases. This CDR3 region has 12 residues. CDR3 DNA sequence: TGTGCCAGCAACGGGAGAGCTAGCGAGCAGTACTTC. Translated, it gives CASNGRASEQYF. The whole variable domain, filled in from reference TRBV28 and TRBJ2-7, reads DVKVTQSSRYLVKRTGEKVFLECVQDMDHENMFWYRQDPGLGLRLIYFSYDVKMKEKGDIPEGYSVSREKKERFSLILESASTNQTSMYLCASNGRASEQYFGPGTRLTVT.

This clonotype was seen repeatedly, ten times or more. This sequence joins TRBV6-1 and TRBJ2-5; D might be TRBD2 (6 bases). Trimming pared 4 bases from V and 5 bases from J, leaving 17 bases between. The CDR3 runs 15 residues. The germline gives CDR1 MNHNS, CDR2 SASEGT. CDR3 DNA: TGTGCCAGCAGTGGTGGCCCGACTAGGTGGGAGACCCAGTACTTC. Translated, it gives CASSGGPTRWETQYF.

J is TRBJ1-1 and V is TRBV4-1; a weak D match, TRBD1 (6 bases). V gave up 3 bases and J gave up 0 bases, with 11 bases separating them. Germline V lookup: CDR1 MGHRA, CDR2 YSYEKL. The CDR3 has 15 residues. Here the CDR3 DNA reads TGCGCCAGCAGCCACGGGGGCCGTATGAACACTGAAGCTTTCTTT. Protein: CASSHGGRMNTEAFF.

This clonotype was counted many times. The chain is built from TRBV5-1 and TRBJ2-1; 9 bases match TRBD2. V lost 9 bases to trimming and J lost 2 bases; unmatched junction nucleotides: 9. Looked up from germline, CDR1 is SGHRS and CDR2 is YFSETQ. This CDR3 has 15 residues. This CDR3 reads CATRTSAGPYNEQFF. In DNA form, the CDR3 reads TGCGCCACCAGGACTAGCGCGGGACCCTACAATGAGCAGTTCTTC. The full variable domain, rest sourced from reference TRBV5-1 and TRBJ2-1, is KAGVTQTPRYLIKTRGQQVTLSCSPISGHRSVSWYQQTPGQGLQFLFEYFSETQRNKGNFPGRFSGRQFSNSRSEMNVSTLELGDSALYLCATRTSAGPYNEQFFGPGTRLTVL.

The chain carries TRBV25-1 and TRBJ1-6; D gene uncertain. From germline, CDR1 is MGHDK and CDR2 SYGVNS. The CDR3 contains 16 residues. V was shortened by 2 bases and J by 8 bases, with 16 bases between the two germline ends. The CDR3 coding sequence is TGTGCCAGCAGTGAAGCGTTGAGAAGGGAGGATTCACCCCTCCACTTT. Encoded protein: CASSEALRREDSPLHF.

This clonotype was observed at least ten times. The chain has TRBV5-1 and TRBJ2-5, with 8 bases aligning to TRBD1. Losses at the gene ends were 4 bases for V and 5 bases for J; bases not matched to a gene: 4. Germline V gives CDR1 SGHRS, CDR2 YFSETQ. The CDR3 contains 13 residues. The CDR3, as DNA: TGCGCCAGCAGCCAGGGGGCGCGGGAGACCCAGTACTTC. It translates to CASSQGARETQYF.

This clonotype was detected only a few times. The V gene is TRBV7-9, the J gene TRBJ2-7, with 7 nucleotides matching TRBD2. Germline assignment: CDR1 SEHNR and CDR2 FQNEAQ (reference sequence). Trimming at V came to 1 base and at J to 9 bases, leaving 3 bases not matched to a gene. The CDR3 is made up of 12 amino acids. The CDR3 loop is CASSLGAGAQYF. CDR3 DNA: TGTGCCAGCAGCTTAGGGGCGGGAGCGCAGTACTTC.

V gene TRBV20-1 combines with J gene TRBJ2-5, with D perhaps matching TRBD1 (5 bases). This CDR3 region has 13 residues. Germline V gene lookup returns CDR1 DFQATT and CDR2 SNEGSKA (reference sequence). V lost 6 bases and J lost 3, with 14 bases in between. CDR3 in amino acids: CSAFETDKETQYF. The CDR3 DNA is TGCAGTGCCTTCGAGACAGACAAAGAGACCCAGTACTTC.